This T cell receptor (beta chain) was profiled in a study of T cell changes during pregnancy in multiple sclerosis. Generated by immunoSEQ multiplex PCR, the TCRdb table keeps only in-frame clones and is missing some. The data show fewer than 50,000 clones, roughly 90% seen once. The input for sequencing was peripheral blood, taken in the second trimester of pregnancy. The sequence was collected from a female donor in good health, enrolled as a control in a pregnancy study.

Here the CDR3 reads CASSEGGRDIQYF. CDR3 nucleotide sequence: TGTGCCAGCAGTGAAGGGGGCCGGGACATTCAGTACTTC. The V and J genes are TRBV2 and TRBJ2-4; TRBD1 is a possible D gene (5 bases). The CDR3 contains 13 residues. Per the germline V gene, CDR1 is SNHLY and CDR2 is FYNNEI. V was clipped by 1 base and J by 8 bases, with 9 bases between them.